This entry lists 11 T cell receptor beta chains sequenced from one sample in a study of PD-1 blockade in classical Hodgkin lymphoma. Relapse was seen in all patients after autologous stem cell transplantation, and brentuximab vedotin exposure was variable. CD4+ T cells were purified from thawed PBMCs by negative selection. The repertoire was sequenced with immunoSEQ multiplex PCR; TCRdb's copy has only in-frame clones and lacks some. The sample includes some 4,200 clones, more than 75% of them seen just once. Material: CD4+ T cells from blood, obtained at baseline. These receptors were taken from a human donor with classical Hodgkin lymphoma.

This clone was detected only a few times. The chain couples TRBV10-3 to TRBJ1-5, with a weak D call TRBD1 (6 bases). The germline V gene has CDR1 ENHRY and CDR2 SYGVKD. This CDR3 comprises 13 residues. V lost 4 bases and J lost 2, with 6 bases in between. CDR3 sequence (DNA): TGTGCCATCAGTGCAGGGGGCAATCAGCCCCAGCATTTT. As protein: CAISAGGNQPQHF.

The V call is TRBV2, the J call TRBJ2-7; D call uncertain. CDR3 length equals 13 residues. CDR1 is SNHLY and CDR2 is FYNNEI in the germline V gene. V was shortened by 5 bases and J by 6 bases, with 14 bases between the two germline ends. CDR3 in DNA: TGTGCCAGCAGTCCAAACGTGGCCGGCGAGCAGTACTTC. Translation gives CASSPNVAGEQYF. Complete variable domain (other parts from reference TRBV2 and TRBJ2-7): EPEVTQTPSHQVTQMGQEVILRCVPISNHLYFYWYRQILGQKVEFLVSFYNNEISEKSEIFDDQFSVERPDGSNFTLKIRSTKLEDSAMYFCASSPNVAGEQYFGPGTRLTVT.

V and J are TRBV6-1 and TRBJ1-6; D ambiguous. The CDR3 has 17 amino acids. V was trimmed by 0 bases and J by 0 bases, leaving 9 bases between them. CDR1 is MNHNS and CDR2 is SASEGT in the germline V gene. CDR3 coding DNA: TGTGCCAGCAGTGAAGCTGTCAGAGGCTCCTATAATTCACCCCTCCACTTT. Translating it yields CASSEAVRGSYNSPLHF.

The chain uses TRBV18 and TRBJ2-1; 9 bases fit TRBD2. Trimming at V came to 2 bases and at J to 2 bases, leaving 10 bases not matched to a gene. The CDR3 loop spans 18 amino acids. The germline V gene encodes CDR1 KGHSH and CDR2 LQKENI. CDR3 sequence (DNA): TGTGCCAGCTCACCAATGGCTAGCGGGGCCTCGCCCTACAATGAGCAGTTCTTC. Protein product: CASSPMASGASPYNEQFF.

The chain joins TRBV6-5 to TRBJ2-7; 7 bases match TRBD1. The CDR3 totals 15 residues. Germline V lookup: CDR1 MNHEY, CDR2 SVGAGI. V gave up 1 base and J gave up 1 base; unmatched junction bases: 4. CDR3: CASSYYRGYSYEQYF. CDR3 bases: TGTGCCAGCAGTTACTACAGGGGCTATTCCTACGAGCAGTACTTC.

This chain uses TRBV5-1 with TRBJ1-4; 7 nucleotides match TRBD1. Looked up from germline, CDR1 is SGHRS and CDR2 is YFSETQ. The V and J ends lost 2 bases and 4 bases, in that order; junction bases with no gene match: 8. This CDR3 spans 16 amino acids. DNA of the CDR3: TGCGCCAGCAGCTTCTCCCCGGGACAGAATAATGAAAAACTGTTTTTT. Encoded protein: CASSFSPGQNNEKLFF.

The chain uses TRBV5-1 and TRBJ2-7; D may be TRBD1 (5 bases). The CDR3 covers 17 residues. V was trimmed by 0 bases and J by 2 bases, leaving 18 bases between them. CDR1 is SGHRS and CDR2 is YFSETQ in the germline V gene. CDR3 amino acids: CASSLDGPTGPPYEQYF. For the CDR3, the DNA is TGCGCCAGCAGCTTGGACGGACCAACAGGACCTCCCTACGAGCAGTACTTC.

The chain carries TRBV27 and TRBJ2-1, with 10 nucleotides matching TRBD1. The CDR3 runs 13 residues. J lost 2 bases, V lost 8 bases, and 0 bases had no gene match. Germline-derived CDR1 and CDR2 are MNHEY and SMNVEV (reference sequence). DNA for the CDR3: TGTGCCAGCGGACAGGGGGCCTACAATGAGCAGTTCTTC. Protein sequence: CASGQGAYNEQFF.

This sequence joins TRBV18 and TRBJ2-5, with D possibly being TRBD1 or TRBD2 (6 bases each). The CDR3 is made up of 13 amino acids. The V end was cut by 2 bases, the J end by 11 bases, with 15 bases between. Germline CDR1 is KGHSH and CDR2 is LQKENI. The CDR3 region is CASSPSGAREQYF. As DNA, the CDR3 is TGTGCCAGCTCACCATCGGGGGCACGAGAGCAGTACTTC.

This clone was detected only once. V and J are TRBV11-3 and TRBJ2-2, with D perhaps matching TRBD1 (6 bases). Trimming shortened V by 5 bases and J by 1 base, and 8 bases separated the two germline ends. The CDR3 totals 14 residues. CDR1 and CDR2 from the germline V gene are SGHNT and YENEEA. CDR3: CASSPTGNTGELFF. CDR3 DNA sequence: TGTGCCAGCAGCCCGACAGGGAACACCGGGGAGCTGTTTTTT.

The chain joins TRBV29-1 to TRBJ2-1, with a weak D call TRBD1 (6 bases). V was pared by 8 bases and J by 8 bases, with 19 bases between. Per the germline V gene, CDR1 is SQVTM and CDR2 is ANQGSEA. The CDR3 covers 13 residues. The CDR3 bases are TGCAGCCCCCCTTACAGGGAATTCCATGAGCAGTTCTTC. This gives the protein CSPPYREFHEQFF.